This T cell receptor (beta chain) was captured in a study of neurological immune-mediated disorders. The length of the CDR3 is 15 residues. Germline V gene sequence: CDR1 LGHDT, CDR2 YNNKEL (reference sequence). V was clipped by 3 bases and J by 0 bases, with 9 bases between them. This clonotype was recorded at least ten times. As yet, its antigen is unknown. General study findings and limits: The study found no CDR3 amino acid sequences shared by expanded clones across subjects, suggesting private repertoires in all groups. HTLV-1-associated myelopathy displayed the greatest TCR clonal expansion, and multiple sclerosis exhibited the smallest, lower than that of healthy controls.

TCRdb re-derived calls from the 5' RACE reads in MiXCR, one entry per CDR3 protein. Of approximately 77,000 distinct CDR3 sequences in the sample, roughly 10% are singletons; the top ten hold 1.5% to 2%. The chain couples TRBV3-1 to TRBJ1-3; no firm D call. The TCR comes from a man aged 50 or older in good health. What was sequenced was PBMCs. The CDR3 region has the DNA TGTGCCAGCAGCCACAGGACGGGCTCTGGAAACACCATATATTTT. Its protein is CASSHRTGSGNTIYF.